The source of this TCR beta chain is a study of T cell changes during pregnancy in multiple sclerosis. Libraries were prepared by immunoSEQ multiplex PCR; TCRdb keeps only in-frame clonotypes and omits some of them. Found here are approximately 48,000 clones, approximately 94% of them singletons; the top ten hold about 0.5%. CDR3 length: 15 amino acids. Germline CDR1 is SGHTA and CDR2 is FQGNSA. Trimming removed 5 bases from V and 3 bases from J, with 15 bases in between. The sequence was obtained from a female donor with multiple sclerosis, enrolled in a pregnancy study. The chain couples TRBV7-2 to TRBJ2-3, with D perhaps matching TRBD2 (6 bases). This specimen consisted of CD4+ T cells from peripheral blood mononuclear cells, obtained in the second trimester of pregnancy. CDR3 in amino acids: CASSLGGLGTDTQYF. DNA of the CDR3: TGTGCCAGCAGCCTCGGGGGATTGGGTACAGATACGCAGTATTTT.